The next 10 T cell receptor beta chains were all read from a single sample in a study of shared clonotypes between healthy human individuals. Libraries were prepared by immunoSEQ multiplex PCR; TCRdb keeps only in-frame clonotypes and omits some of them. Of 400,000 to 550,000 clones listed, around 80% are singletons. Sequencing was done on a sample of PBMCs. The origin of the receptors is a woman between 40 and 50 years old in good health. Some clones in this sample may be carry-over from other donors' samples.

The genes are TRBV5-1 and TRBJ2-7, with unresolved D. With 1 base removed from V and 5 bases from J, the gap between germline ends came to 7 bases. Germline V gene lookup returns CDR1 SGHRS and CDR2 YFSETQ. The CDR3 covers 12 residues. The CDR3 bases are TGCGCCAGCAGCTTGTCGTGGGACGAGCAGTACTTC. This sequence encodes CASSLSWDEQYF.

The chain has TRBV28 and TRBJ2-5, with D possibly being TRBD2 (6 bases). Trimming stripped 1 base from V and 2 bases from J, with 8 bases between. This CDR3 contains 14 residues. Germline CDR1 is MDHEN and CDR2 is SYDVKM. The CDR3 sequence: CASSLSGRQETQYF. Here the CDR3 DNA reads TGTGCCAGCAGTTTATCCGGGAGACAAGAGACCCAGTACTTC.

This chain connects TRBV2 to TRBJ1-1; D is ambiguous. The CDR3 totals 14 residues. V gave up 2 bases and J gave up 1 base, with 8 bases separating them. Germline CDR1 and CDR2: SNHLY and FYNNEI. The DNA for the CDR3 is TGTGCCAGCAGTGAATGGGTTTCGAACACTGAAGCTTTCTTT. Its translation: CASSEWVSNTEAFF.

The genes are TRBV14 and TRBJ2-7; 15 nucleotides line up with TRBD2. There are 16 residues in the CDR3. J gave up 7 bases and V 1 base, and 5 bases lay outside the gene matches. The germline CDR1 and CDR2 sequences are SGHDN and FVKESK. The chain's CDR3 is CASSQGPGLAGGEQYF. The CDR3, as DNA: TGTGCCAGCAGCCAAGGACCCGGACTAGCGGGAGGGGAGCAGTACTTC.

As DNA, the CDR3 is TGTGCCAGCAGTCAGGACGGCGGTGGCAATCAGCCCCAGCATTTT. It is translated as CASSQDGGGNQPQHF. The chain employs TRBV2 and TRBJ1-5; D remains unclear. With 5 bases removed from V and 2 bases from J, the gap between germline ends came to 13 bases. Germline values: CDR1 SNHLY, CDR2 FYNNEI. The CDR3 spans 15 residues.

The chain links TRBV5-4 to TRBJ2-7; 14 bases align to TRBD2. This CDR3 spans 14 amino acids. V lost 4 bases to trimming and J lost 7 bases; unmatched junction nucleotides: 4. In germline, CDR1 is SGHNT, CDR2 YYREEE (reference sequence). The CDR3 here is CASSGTSGSLEQYF. CDR3 sequence (DNA): TGTGCCAGCAGCGGGACTAGCGGGAGTCTTGAGCAGTACTTC.

CDR3 amino acids: CASSIGHGGYEQYF. CDR3 DNA: TGTGCCAGTAGTATCGGCCACGGCGGCTACGAGCAGTACTTC. The chain uses TRBV19 and TRBJ2-7; the D is unclear. Trimming left V 3 bases short and J 3 bases short, with 12 bases between. The germline gives CDR1 LNHDA, CDR2 SQIVND (reference sequence). The CDR3 length is 14 residues.

This clone came up a few times. The chain links TRBV11-3 to TRBJ2-7; D gene uncertain. Germline CDR1 is SGHNT and CDR2 is YENEEA. This CDR3 has 14 residues. Trimming took off 3 bases at V and 6 bases at J, with 15 bases between the two ends. The CDR3 loop reads CASSLDPPPTEQYF. The CDR3, as DNA: TGTGCCAGCAGCTTGGACCCACCTCCCACCGAGCAGTACTTC.

This chain connects TRBV10-2 to TRBJ2-5; perhaps TRBD1 as D (6 bases). Germline CDR1 WSHSY, CDR2 SAAADI. The V gene lost 4 bases and the J gene lost 2 bases, with 8 bases spanning the gap. The CDR3 has 13 amino acids. The CDR3, as DNA: TGCGCCAGCAGTGTGGGACAACAAGAGACCCAGTACTTC. Residues: CASSVGQQETQYF.

This chain joins TRBV14 and TRBJ2-2, with 8 positions matching TRBD2. Germline assignment: CDR1 SGHDN and CDR2 FVKESK. V gave up 4 bases and J gave up 1 base; unmatched junction bases: 2. The CDR3 length is 15 residues. The CDR3 loop reads CASSLLAVNTGELFF. The CDR3 nucleotides read TGTGCCAGCAGCCTACTAGCGGTGAACACCGGGGAGCTGTTTTTT. Using reference TRBV14 and TRBJ2-2 for the parts outside the CDR3, the full variable domain is EAGVTQFPSHSVIEKGQTVTLRCDPISGHDNLYWYRRVMGKEIKFLLHFVKESKQDESGMPNNRFLAERTGGTYSTLKVQPAELEDSGVYFCASSLLAVNTGELFFGEGSRLTVL.